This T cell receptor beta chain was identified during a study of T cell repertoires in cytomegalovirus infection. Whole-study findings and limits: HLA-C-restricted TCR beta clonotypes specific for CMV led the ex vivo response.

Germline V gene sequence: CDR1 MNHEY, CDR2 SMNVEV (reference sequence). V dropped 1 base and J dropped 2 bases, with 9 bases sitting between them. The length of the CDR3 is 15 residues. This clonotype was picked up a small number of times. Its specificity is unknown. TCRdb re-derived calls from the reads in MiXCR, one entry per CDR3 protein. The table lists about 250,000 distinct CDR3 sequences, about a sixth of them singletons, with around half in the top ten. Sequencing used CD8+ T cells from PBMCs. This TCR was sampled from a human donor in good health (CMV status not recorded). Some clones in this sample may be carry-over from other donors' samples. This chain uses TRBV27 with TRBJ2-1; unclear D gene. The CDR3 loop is CASSLYGPTYNEQFF. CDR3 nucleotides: TGTGCCAGCAGTTTATACGGGCCCACCTACAATGAGCAGTTCTTC.